The table lists the clone carrying this TCR beta chain with a count of one. The sample carries other DNA sequences with the same CDR3. This specimen comes from a study of blood T cell repertoires in COVID-19. Study summary: The United States, Italy and Spain provided the acute and convalescent COVID-19 samples.

V shed 2 bases and J shed 0 bases, with 6 bases lying between them. The germline V gene has CDR1 SGHRS and CDR2 YFSETQ. The CDR3 is made up of 15 amino acids. Clones were sequenced by immunoSEQ multiplex PCR, and TCRdb holds only the in-frame ones, with some missing. Here the sample spans 350,000 to 400,000 clones, around 90% being singletons. The TCR was taken from a young man with active or convalescent COVID-19. The chain links TRBV5-1 to TRBJ1-6; D is ambiguous. The sequenced sample was peripheral blood. For the CDR3, the DNA is TGCGCCAGCAGCTTTGAGAGCTCCTATAATTCACCCCTCCACTTT. Translating it yields CASSFESSYNSPLHF.